What follows are 13 T cell receptor beta chains derived from one specimen sequenced in a study of somatic mutations in cytotoxic T cells in rheumatoid arthritis. TCRdb keeps only in-frame clones here, not all; method: immunoSEQ multiplex PCR. The sample holds 18,000 or so clones, about 70% seen once. The source material was CD8+ T cells sorted from blood. These receptors were obtained from a woman aged 55-69 years in good health.

V gene TRBV12-5 combines with J gene TRBJ1-2; the match to TRBD1 covers 9 bases. The germline gives CDR1 LGHNT, CDR2 FRNRAP. CDR3 length equals 16 residues. The J segment lost 6 bases and the V segment lost 1 base, leaving 9 bases of the junction unmatched. CDR3 sequence reads: CASGLGGQGIKHGYTF. In nucleotides, the CDR3 is TGTGCTAGTGGTTTGGGGGGACAGGGCATAAAGCATGGCTACACCTTC.

The chain joins TRBV27 to TRBJ1-2; TRBD1 matches 7 bases. The V gene's germline CDR1 is MNHEY and CDR2 SMNVEV (reference sequence). This CDR3 has 14 residues. Germline trimming cut 0 bases from V and 4 bases from J; bases unmatched to any gene: 2. The CDR3 coding sequence is TGTGCCAGCAGTTTATCGCCAGGGGGCTATGGCTACACCTTC. Translating gives CASSLSPGGYGYTF.

In DNA form, the CDR3 reads TGTGCTAGTGGCCCACACGCGAACACCGGGGAGCTGTTTTTT. It translates to CASGPHANTGELFF. The V call is TRBV12-5, the J call TRBJ2-2; no reliable D call. This CDR3 has 14 amino acids. In germline, CDR1 is LGHNT, CDR2 FRNRAP. Trimming stripped 6 bases from V and 0 bases from J, with 8 bases between. Looking up the rest from reference TRBV12-5 and TRBJ2-2 gives the full variable domain: DARVTQTPRHKVTEMGQEVTMRCQPILGHNTVFWYRQTMMQGLELLAYFRNRAPLDDSGMPKDRFSAEMPDATLATLKIQPSEPRDSAVYFCASGPHANTGELFFGEGSRLTVL.

The gene calls are TRBV27 and TRBJ2-7, with D possibly being TRBD1 (5 bases). The germline V gene has CDR1 MNHEY and CDR2 SMNVEV (reference sequence). The CDR3 spans 15 residues. Trimming took 0 bases from V and 3 from J, leaving 12 bases between them. The CDR3 DNA reads as TGTGCCAGCAGTTTATCGTGGGGCCGGATCTACGAGCAGTACTTC. Amino acid sequence: CASSLSWGRIYEQYF.

The V gene is TRBV27, the J gene TRBJ2-7; D is tentatively TRBD1 or TRBD2 (5 bases each). The CDR3 loop spans 14 amino acids. Germline-derived CDR1 and CDR2 are MNHEY and SMNVEV (reference sequence). Trimming stripped 7 bases from V and 3 bases from J, with 16 bases between. CDR3 DNA sequence: TGTGCCAGCACCTCGGGGCCAGGGTACTACGAGCAGTACTTC. Its translation: CASTSGPGYYEQYF.

The genes are TRBV30 and TRBJ2-7, with 7 positions matching TRBD2. CDR3 length equals 14 residues. The junction had 3 bases not matched to a gene; V was cut back by 1 base and J by 0 bases. Germline lookup yields CDR1 GTSNPN and CDR2 SVGIG (reference sequence). CDR3 in amino acids: CAWSDLAGSYEQYF. In DNA form, the CDR3 reads TGTGCCTGGAGTGACTTAGCGGGCTCCTACGAGCAGTACTTC.

J is TRBJ2-3 and V is TRBV7-9, with 8 nucleotides matching TRBD1. After removal of 5 bases from V and 1 base from J, the junction contained 5 bases not matched to a gene. The CDR3 has 15 residues. Looked up from germline, CDR1 is SEHNR and CDR2 is FQNEAQ (reference sequence). CDR3 protein: CASSISDRGTDTQYF. DNA of the CDR3: TGTGCCAGCAGCATCTCGGACAGGGGCACAGATACGCAGTATTTT.

The chain combines TRBV5-1 with TRBJ2-7, with D hard to call. Per germline, CDR1 SGHRS and CDR2 YFSETQ. Trimming shortened V by 0 bases and J by 0 bases, and 13 bases separated the two germline ends. CDR3 length equals 16 residues. Written as DNA, the CDR3 is TGCGCCAGCAGCTTGGCCAGCCCGGACGGCTCCTACGAGCAGTACTTC. Translation: CASSLASPDGSYEQYF.

V and J are TRBV14 and TRBJ1-2; D is unresolved. Germline assignment: CDR1 SGHDN and CDR2 FVKESK. Between the trimmed V and J ends, which lost 6 bases and 2 bases, there was a span of 19 bases. The CDR3 extends over 16 amino acids. CDR3 in amino acids: CASSPRFPQKNYGYTF. The CDR3 DNA sequence: TGTGCCAGCAGTCCCCGGTTCCCCCAGAAGAACTATGGCTACACCTTC.

This clone was detected only once. The rearrangement links TRBV13 to TRBJ1-5, with D tentatively TRBD1 (6 bases). Germline-derived CDR1 and CDR2 are PRHDT and FYEKMQ (reference sequence). The CDR3 runs to 16 residues. V was pared by 3 bases and J by 0 bases, with 12 bases between. The CDR3 protein is CASSFTGYGSNQPQHF. DNA for the CDR3: TGTGCCAGCAGCTTTACAGGGTACGGTAGCAATCAGCCCCAGCATTTT. Based on the CDR3 plus reference TRBV13 and TRBJ1-5, the full variable domain is AAGVIQSPRHLIKEKRETATLKCYPIPRHDTVYWYQQGPGQDPQFLISFYEKMQSDKGSIPDRFSAQQFSDYHSELNMSSLELGDSALYFCASSFTGYGSNQPQHFGDGTRLSIL.

The V call is TRBV13, the J call TRBJ1-1, with D unclear. Germline V gene sequence: CDR1 PRHDT, CDR2 FYEKMQ (reference sequence). The ends were cut back, 3 bases at V and 5 bases at J, with 13 bases in the middle. The CDR3 has 14 residues. The CDR3 protein is CASSLEGARTEAFF. Here the CDR3 DNA reads TGTGCCAGCAGCTTGGAGGGCGCTAGGACTGAAGCTTTCTTT.

The chain couples TRBV5-8 to TRBJ2-2, with D tentatively TRBD1 (5 bases). CDR3 length: 14 amino acids. CDR1 and CDR2 (germline): SGHTS, YDEGEE. The V end was cut by 0 bases, the J end by 3 bases, with 6 bases between. The CDR3 nucleotides are TGTGCCAGCAGCTTGGTGGGGCACACCGGGGAGCTGTTTTTT. It specifies CASSLVGHTGELFF.

CDR3 DNA: TGTGCCAGCAGTTTATCGCGGGGGGACTACAATGAGCAGTTCTTC. Protein sequence: CASSLSRGDYNEQFF. This rearrangement joins TRBV27 to TRBJ2-1, with TRBD2 matching over 8 bases. V was pared by 0 bases and J by 3 bases, with 1 base of the junction left unmatched. Germline CDR1 and CDR2: MNHEY and SMNVEV (reference sequence). The CDR3 contains 15 residues.